This is a list of T cell receptor beta chains from one sample in a study of OX40 agonist ivuxolimab in advanced cancers. Method: immunoSEQ multiplex PCR; TCRdb's copy keeps in-frame clones and lacks some. The sample lists roughly 50,000 clones, around 84% occurring once. The specimen comprised CD4+ or CD8+ T cells sorted from blood, sampled in a trial of the OX40 agonist ivuxolimab. These receptors were obtained from an adult with an advanced solid tumor such as melanoma, head and neck, liver or kidney cancer. CDR3s include the opening cysteine and the closing phenylalanine or tryptophan. The D gene is left open where the match is weak. Size is omitted from some rows. Given values are once, few, many or a class for expanded clones.

CASTRAGATNEKLFF,TGCGCCAGCACCAGGGCGGGGGCAACTAATGAAAAACTGTTTTTT,TRBV4-1,TRBJ1-4,-,-
CASSRGQNYGYTF,TGTGCCAGCAGCAGGGGCCAGAACTATGGCTACACCTTC,TRBV6-5,TRBJ1-2,-,-
CASSLTGGSGYTF,TGTGCCAGCAGCCTCACAGGGGGCTCTGGCTACACCTTC,TRBV7-3,TRBJ1-2,once,TRBD1
CASSLSDPRRSAFF,TGTGCCAGCAGTTTATCTGACCCCCGACGATCGGCTTTCTTT,TRBV28,TRBJ1-1,-,-
CASSDTFWDTEAFF,TGTGCCAGCAGTGACACCTTTTGGGACACTGAAGCTTTCTTT,TRBV6-4,TRBJ1-1,-,-
CASSEARTNYGYTF,TGTGCCAGCAGTGAAGCGAGAACCAACTATGGCTACACCTTC,TRBV2,TRBJ1-2,-,-
CASSSGHLGRGSPLHF,TGTGCCAGCAGTTCGGGACATCTGGGACGTGGTTCACCCCTCCACTTT,TRBV6-5,TRBJ1-6,-,-
CSALGGNEQYF,TGCAGTGCCTTGGGAGGGAACGAGCAGTACTTC,TRBV20-1,TRBJ2-7,-,TRBD2
CASSLVVAGTRGRGYTF,TGCGCCAGCAGCTTGGTAGTCGCCGGGACACGCGGCCGGGGCTACACCTTC,TRBV5-1,TRBJ1-2,-,-
CASSSQVEQYF,TGTGCCAGCAGCAGTCAGGTGGAGCAGTACTTC,TRBV11-2,TRBJ2-7,-,-
CASSLRTGLGYGYTF,TGTGCCAGCAGCCTAAGGACAGGGTTAGGGTATGGCTACACCTTC,TRBV7-9,TRBJ1-2,-,TRBD1
CASSIEPGRLSIQYF,TGTGCCAGTAGTATAGAACCGGGACGACTTTCCATTCAGTACTTC,TRBV19,TRBJ2-4,-,-
CASSKAASNQPQHF,TGTGCCAGCAGTAAGGCAGCGAGCAATCAGCCCCAGCATTTT,TRBV6-1,TRBJ1-5,-,-
CASSTPGLEETQYF,TGTGCCAGCAGCACCCCGGGACTAGAAGAGACCCAGTACTTC,TRBV5-4,TRBJ2-5,-,TRBD2
CASKGGPWTQYF,TGTGCCAGCAAAGGCGGGCCGTGGACCCAGTACTTC,TRBV6-1,TRBJ2-5,-,-
CASSIMTPLNTEAFF,TGCGCCAGCAGCATAATGACACCCTTGAACACTGAAGCTTTCTTT,TRBV5-1,TRBJ1-1,-,-
CASSVDLAGGTGELFF,TGTGCCAGCAGCGTAGATCTAGCGGGGGGCACCGGGGAGCTGTTTTTT,TRBV9,TRBJ2-2,few,TRBD2
CASSLWSGMNTEAFF,TGTGCCAGCAGCTTATGGAGTGGGATGAACACTGAAGCTTTCTTT,TRBV7-2,TRBJ1-1,once,-
CASSLYRGPYEQYF,TGTGCCAGCAGCTTGTACAGGGGGCCCTACGAGCAGTACTTC,TRBV7-9,TRBJ2-7,-,TRBD1
CASSPIGPSGGSQETQYF,TGTGCCAGCAGCCCCATCGGTCCTAGCGGGGGATCCCAAGAGACCCAGTACTTC,TRBV5-5,TRBJ2-5,-,TRBD2
CATSRLPNTEAFF,TGTGCCACCAGCAGACTCCCGAACACTGAAGCTTTCTTT,TRBV15,TRBJ1-1,-,-
CASKTPAGANYGYTF,TGTGCCAGCAAGACACCGGCAGGAGCTAACTATGGCTACACCTTC,TRBV27,TRBJ1-2,-,-
CATSTGGPNQPQHF,TGTGCCACCTCGACGGGGGGACCCAATCAGCCCCAGCATTTT,TRBV2,TRBJ1-5,-,-
CASSLDSGGAGELFF,TGCGCCAGCAGCTTGGATAGCGGGGGGGCCGGGGAGCTGTTTTTT,TRBV5-1,TRBJ2-2,-,TRBD2
CASSLLFGTEAFF,TGTGCCAGCAGCCTTTTGTTTGGCACTGAAGCTTTCTTT,TRBV5-6,TRBJ1-1,-,-
CASSPGQVLDGYTF,TGCGCCAGCAGCCCTGGACAGGTCTTGGATGGCTACACCTTC,TRBV5-1,TRBJ1-2,-,TRBD1
CASSGSALSHGYTF,TGTGCCAGCAGTGGAAGCGCACTCAGCCATGGCTACACCTTC,TRBV2,TRBJ1-2,-,-
CASSQTGGAFGGYTF,TGTGCCAGCAGTCAGACAGGGGGCGCATTTGGAGGCTACACCTTC,TRBV6-5,TRBJ1-2,few,TRBD1
CASSPNRDRGTEAFF,TGTGCCAGCAGTCCGAACCGGGACAGGGGAACTGAAGCTTTCTTT,TRBV6-5,TRBJ1-1,-,TRBD1
CASSYSGLFETQYF,TGTGCCAGCAGTTACTCCGGACTATTCGAGACCCAGTACTTC,TRBV6-5,TRBJ2-5,-,-
CASRWRQDEAFF,TGTGCCAGCAGATGGAGACAGGATGAAGCTTTCTTT,TRBV2,TRBJ1-1,-,-
CASSQGYGPYTYNEQFF,TGCGCCAGCAGCCAAGGATACGGACCGTACACTTACAATGAGCAGTTCTTC,TRBV4-1,TRBJ2-1,-,-
CASSLAGTQRGTQYF,TGTGCCAGCAGCTTGGCAGGGACGCAAAGGGGGACCCAGTACTTC,TRBV5-8,TRBJ2-5,-,-
CASSIGQGDFYGYTF,TGTGCCAGCAGCATCGGACAGGGGGATTTTTATGGCTACACCTTC,TRBV5-8,TRBJ1-2,-,TRBD1
CASSLSSGYEQYF,TGTGCCAGCAGCTTGTCGTCAGGATACGAGCAGTACTTC,TRBV5-6,TRBJ2-7,-,-
CASSRGQPSSYNEQFF,TGTGCCAGCAGTCGGGGACAGCCGAGCTCCTACAATGAGCAGTTCTTC,TRBV5-4,TRBJ2-1,-,TRBD1
CASSFERSDRGQAFF,TGCGCCAGCAGCTTCGAAAGGTCTGACAGGGGCCAAGCTTTCTTT,TRBV5-1,TRBJ1-1,-,TRBD1
CAARDRDYIQYF,TGTGCCGCCCGGGACAGGGATTACATTCAGTACTTC,TRBV6-4,TRBJ2-4,-,TRBD1
CASSDSWNSPLHF,TGTGCCAGCAGTGACAGCTGGAATTCACCCCTCCACTTT,TRBV2,TRBJ1-6,once,-
CASSKEVTSGGVVSYNEQFF,TGTGCCAGCAGCAAAGAGGTAACTAGCGGGGGGGTGGTCTCCTACAATGAGCAGTTCTTC,TRBV21-1,TRBJ2-1,-,-
CASSHIRTGDTEAFF,TGCGCCAGCAGCCACATAAGGACAGGCGACACTGAAGCTTTCTTT,TRBV4-1,TRBJ1-1,-,TRBD1
CASSPDRAYNSPLHF,TGTGCCAGCAGCCCCGACAGGGCCTATAATTCACCCCTCCACTTT,TRBV9,TRBJ1-6,-,TRBD1
CASSPWADEKLFF,TGTGCCAGCTCACCGTGGGCGGATGAAAAACTGTTTTTT,TRBV18,TRBJ1-4,-,-
CVSSFGGNTIYF,TGTGTCAGCAGCTTCGGTGGAAACACCATATATTTT,TRBV7-2,TRBJ1-3,-,-
CASSLLGTSNTGELFF,TGTGCCAGCTCGCTACTAGGCACATCGAACACCGGGGAGCTGTTTTTT,TRBV18,TRBJ2-2,-,-
CASSVGKNTEAFF,TGTGCCAGCAGCGTGGGCAAGAACACTGAAGCTTTCTTT,TRBV5-4,TRBJ1-1,-,-
CAWTRGSYEQYF,TGTGCCTGGACCCGAGGGTCCTACGAGCAGTACTTC,TRBV30,TRBJ2-7,-,-
CASSQGAGQGLAGGYTF,TGCGCCAGCAGCCAGGGGGCGGGACAGGGCCTCGCCGGGGGCTACACCTTC,TRBV5-1,TRBJ1-2,-,TRBD1
CASSVVSGMGSYNEQFF,TGTGCCAGCAGCGTAGTGTCAGGTATGGGCTCCTACAATGAGCAGTTCTTC,TRBV9,TRBJ2-1,-,-
CASSRQGTGDGNTIYF,TGTGCCAGCAGCCGGCAGGGGACAGGGGATGGAAACACCATATATTTT,TRBV5-5,TRBJ1-3,-,TRBD1
CASSLGGSGELFF,TGCGCCAGCAGCTTGGGTGGGTCCGGGGAGCTGTTTTTT,TRBV5-1,TRBJ2-2,-,-
CASSLAGLNTEAFF,TGTGCCAGCAGCCTCGCGGGGCTGAACACTGAAGCTTTCTTT,TRBV9,TRBJ1-1,-,-
CASSEWGGTQETQYF,TGTGCCAGCAGTGAGTGGGGAGGGACCCAAGAGACCCAGTACTTC,TRBV6-1,TRBJ2-5,-,TRBD2